This is a list of T cell receptor beta chains from one sample in a study of OX40 agonist ivuxolimab in advanced cancers. Only in-frame clones appear in the TCRdb table, and some are missing; sequencing was by immunoSEQ multiplex PCR. The sample has 20,000 or so clones; more than 80% are singletons. Source: CD4+ or CD8+ T cells sorted from blood, taken in a trial of the OX40 agonist ivuxolimab. The receptors come from an adult with an advanced solid tumor such as melanoma, head and neck, liver or kidney cancer. Each CDR3 is given with its conserved first and last residue. The order of the fields is J gene, clone size, D gene, V gene, CDR3 DNA, CDR3 protein. D genes are given only for firm matches. The size field is filled for only some rows; it gives once, few, many or a size class.

j_call: TRBJ1-5
clone_size: NA
d_call: NA
v_call: TRBV19
cdr3_nt: TGTGCCCCCGGGGGGGGTAGCAATCAGCCCCAGCATTTT
cdr3_aa: CAPGGGSNQPQHF

j_call: TRBJ1-2
clone_size: NA
d_call: NA
v_call: TRBV7-6
cdr3_nt: TGTGCCAGCAGCTTTCGAGGTGATGGACGGCTGAACTATGGCTACACCTTC
cdr3_aa: CASSFRGDGRLNYGYTF

j_call: TRBJ2-7
clone_size: NA
d_call: TRBD1
v_call: TRBV6-1
cdr3_nt: TGTGCCAGCAGTGTGGGGACAGGGCTGTCCTACGAGCAGTACTTC
cdr3_aa: CASSVGTGLSYEQYF

j_call: TRBJ1-5
clone_size: medium-sized
d_call: NA
v_call: TRBV5-5
cdr3_nt: TGTGCCAGCAGCAAAGAGACAGGAGTCAATCAGCCCCAGCATTTT
cdr3_aa: CASSKETGVNQPQHF

j_call: TRBJ1-5
clone_size: NA
d_call: NA
v_call: TRBV6-5
cdr3_nt: TGTGCCAGCCTCCGGAGGGGCCAATGGCCCCAGCATTTT
cdr3_aa: CASLRRGQWPQHF

j_call: TRBJ1-1
clone_size: NA
d_call: TRBD1
v_call: TRBV29-1
cdr3_nt: TGCAGCCTTGGGGACAGGGTCTCTGAAGCTTTCTTT
cdr3_aa: CSLGDRVSEAFF

j_call: TRBJ2-7
clone_size: NA
d_call: TRBD1
v_call: TRBV2
cdr3_nt: TGTGCCAGCAGAAATTTACCCGGACAGGGGAACTACGAGCAGTACTTC
cdr3_aa: CASRNLPGQGNYEQYF

j_call: TRBJ1-1
clone_size: NA
d_call: NA
v_call: TRBV6-1
cdr3_nt: TGTGCCAGCAGTGACGAGGGACTCACGGGAGAGGGTGAAGCTTTCTTT
cdr3_aa: CASSDEGLTGEGEAFF

j_call: TRBJ2-1
clone_size: once
d_call: NA
v_call: TRBV29-1
cdr3_nt: TGCAGCGTTACACAAGGGCTGAATGAGCAGTTCTTC
cdr3_aa: CSVTQGLNEQFF

j_call: TRBJ2-3
clone_size: NA
d_call: NA
v_call: TRBV14
cdr3_nt: TGTGCCAGCAGCCAAGGAGAGGGGATTGGGGCACCAGATACGCAGTATTTT
cdr3_aa: CASSQGEGIGAPDTQYF

j_call: TRBJ1-3
clone_size: NA
d_call: NA
v_call: TRBV27
cdr3_nt: TGTGCCAGCAGTCCACCCCGTCGGACAGTTATTGGAAACACCATATATTTT
cdr3_aa: CASSPPRRTVIGNTIYF

j_call: TRBJ1-1
clone_size: NA
d_call: NA
v_call: TRBV6-5
cdr3_nt: TGTGCCAGCACCGATGGAAGGGGAAGGAACACTGAAGCTTTCTTT
cdr3_aa: CASTDGRGRNTEAFF

j_call: TRBJ1-5
clone_size: NA
d_call: NA
v_call: TRBV4-1
cdr3_nt: TGCGCCAGCAGCCCCCCTGGGGGTCAGCCCCAGCATTTT
cdr3_aa: CASSPPGGQPQHF

j_call: TRBJ2-3
clone_size: NA
d_call: NA
v_call: TRBV2
cdr3_nt: TGTGCCAGCAGTGAGAGGGGAAGCGGAAGCCTCACAGATACGCAGTATTTT
cdr3_aa: CASSERGSGSLTDTQYF

j_call: TRBJ2-1
clone_size: few
d_call: NA
v_call: TRBV7-2
cdr3_nt: TGTGCCAGCAGCTTAGAAGGTTCTTCGGTCTATGAGCAGTTCTTC
cdr3_aa: CASSLEGSSVYEQFF

j_call: TRBJ1-2
clone_size: NA
d_call: NA
v_call: TRBV13
cdr3_nt: TGTGCCAGCAGCTTAAATGCAGAAGGGTATGGCTACACCTTC
cdr3_aa: CASSLNAEGYGYTF

j_call: TRBJ1-3
clone_size: NA
d_call: NA
v_call: TRBV7-9
cdr3_nt: TGTGCCAGCAGCTTAGGCGGTTACTCTGGAAACACCATATATTTT
cdr3_aa: CASSLGGYSGNTIYF

j_call: TRBJ2-3
clone_size: NA
d_call: TRBD2
v_call: TRBV30
cdr3_nt: TGTGCCTGGGATAAGATGGGGCTAGCGGGAGAAAGGGCCGATACGCAGTATTTT
cdr3_aa: CAWDKMGLAGERADTQYF

j_call: TRBJ1-1
clone_size: NA
d_call: NA
v_call: TRBV19
cdr3_nt: TGTGCCAGTACTGCCCAGCACATTAACACTGAAGCTTTCTTT
cdr3_aa: CASTAQHINTEAFF

j_call: TRBJ2-2
clone_size: NA
d_call: NA
v_call: TRBV6-5
cdr3_nt: TGTGCCAGCAGTTACCGCGGGGGCCCCACCGGGGAGCTGTTTTTT
cdr3_aa: CASSYRGGPTGELFF

j_call: TRBJ2-7
clone_size: NA
d_call: NA
v_call: TRBV2
cdr3_nt: TGTGCCAGCGCCCGACCCAGGGTGGAGCAGTACTTC
cdr3_aa: CASARPRVEQYF

j_call: TRBJ1-1
clone_size: NA
d_call: NA
v_call: TRBV28
cdr3_nt: TGTGCCAGCACCGAGGGGCGGATGAACACTGAAGCTTTCTTT
cdr3_aa: CASTEGRMNTEAFF

j_call: TRBJ1-1
clone_size: medium-sized
d_call: TRBD1
v_call: TRBV6-6
cdr3_nt: TGTGCCAGCAGTTACCAAGGACAGGGAGGGACTGAAGCTTTCTTT
cdr3_aa: CASSYQGQGGTEAFF

j_call: TRBJ2-3
clone_size: NA
d_call: NA
v_call: TRBV29-1
cdr3_nt: TGCAGCACAGATACGCAGTATTTT
cdr3_aa: CSTDTQYF

j_call: TRBJ1-1
clone_size: NA
d_call: NA
v_call: TRBV4-1
cdr3_nt: TGCGCCAGCAGAACTCTGGGGGGTAACACTGAAGCTTTCTTT
cdr3_aa: CASRTLGGNTEAFF

j_call: TRBJ2-7
clone_size: once
d_call: NA
v_call: TRBV19
cdr3_nt: TGTGCCAGTAGTATAGCGGAGACAGGCGCCTACGAGCAGTACTTC
cdr3_aa: CASSIAETGAYEQYF

j_call: TRBJ1-5
clone_size: NA
d_call: NA
v_call: TRBV27
cdr3_nt: TGTGCCAGCAGTGCCCGGGGCCGGGGGGATCAGCCCCAGCATTTT
cdr3_aa: CASSARGRGDQPQHF

j_call: TRBJ1-2
clone_size: medium-sized
d_call: NA
v_call: TRBV19
cdr3_nt: TGTGCCACCATCGGCTGGGACATGGAGGGCTACACCTTC
cdr3_aa: CATIGWDMEGYTF

j_call: TRBJ2-5
clone_size: NA
d_call: NA
v_call: TRBV7-2
cdr3_nt: TGTGCCAGCAGCCCAACCCAAATTGAGACCCAGTACTTC
cdr3_aa: CASSPTQIETQYF

j_call: TRBJ2-1
clone_size: NA
d_call: TRBD1
v_call: TRBV5-1
cdr3_nt: TGCGCCAGCAGCCAACGCGCCGGGACAGGGGTTTACAATGAGCAGTTCTTC
cdr3_aa: CASSQRAGTGVYNEQFF

j_call: TRBJ2-3
clone_size: NA
d_call: TRBD2
v_call: TRBV4-2
cdr3_nt: TGTGCCAGCAGCGCCCGACCGGGGGGGCTTACAGATACGCAGTATTTT
cdr3_aa: CASSARPGGLTDTQYF

j_call: TRBJ1-6
clone_size: NA
d_call: NA
v_call: TRBV6-8
cdr3_nt: TGTGCCAGCAGTTACTCGTCGGACCGAAAGGATAATTCACCCCTCCACTTT
cdr3_aa: CASSYSSDRKDNSPLHF

j_call: TRBJ1-1
clone_size: NA
d_call: TRBD1
v_call: TRBV5-1
cdr3_nt: TGCGCCAGCAGCTTCCGGGACAGGGTAACTGAAGCTTTCTTT
cdr3_aa: CASSFRDRVTEAFF

j_call: TRBJ1-3
clone_size: NA
d_call: TRBD1
v_call: TRBV10-3
cdr3_nt: TGTGCCATCAGCGACACGGACAGGGCAGCCGCTGGAAACACCATATATTTT
cdr3_aa: CAISDTDRAAAGNTIYF

j_call: TRBJ2-7
clone_size: NA
d_call: NA
v_call: TRBV4-2
cdr3_nt: TGTGCCAGCAGCCAAGAGGGCGACGAGCAGTACTTC
cdr3_aa: CASSQEGDEQYF

j_call: TRBJ2-7
clone_size: NA
d_call: TRBD1
v_call: TRBV28
cdr3_nt: TGTGCCAGCAGTTTGATGGACAGGGGGCACTACGAGCAGTACTTC
cdr3_aa: CASSLMDRGHYEQYF

j_call: TRBJ2-7
clone_size: few
d_call: TRBD2
v_call: TRBV29-1
cdr3_nt: TGCAGCGTTGAAGGGCTAGCGGGAGGACCGTGGGGCTCCTACGAGCAGTACTTC
cdr3_aa: CSVEGLAGGPWGSYEQYF

j_call: TRBJ2-5
clone_size: NA
d_call: TRBD1
v_call: TRBV9
cdr3_nt: TGTGCCAGCAGCGCCGGGACAGCCAAAGAGACCCAGTACTTC
cdr3_aa: CASSAGTAKETQYF

j_call: TRBJ1-2
clone_size: NA
d_call: NA
v_call: TRBV6-1
cdr3_nt: TGTGCCAGCATTCTAAACCGAGGGTTATCGGATGGCTACACCTTC
cdr3_aa: CASILNRGLSDGYTF

j_call: TRBJ1-1
clone_size: NA
d_call: TRBD1
v_call: TRBV2
cdr3_nt: TGTGCCAGGACAGGGGGCAATTGGTACACTGAAGCTTTCTTT
cdr3_aa: CARTGGNWYTEAFF

j_call: TRBJ2-2
clone_size: NA
d_call: NA
v_call: TRBV4-1
cdr3_nt: TGCGCCAGCAGCCAATTTGGACTTCCTAGGGGGGAGCTGTTTTTT
cdr3_aa: CASSQFGLPRGELFF

j_call: TRBJ1-2
clone_size: NA
d_call: NA
v_call: TRBV4-1
cdr3_nt: TGCGCCAGCAGCCAGGTCCATAGGACACAGGATGGCTACACCTTC
cdr3_aa: CASSQVHRTQDGYTF

j_call: TRBJ2-3
clone_size: NA
d_call: TRBD2
v_call: TRBV7-9
cdr3_nt: TGTGCCAGCAGCTTAGTACTAGCGGGAGGTCTCCGGGGCACAGATACGCAGTATTTT
cdr3_aa: CASSLVLAGGLRGTDTQYF

j_call: TRBJ2-1
clone_size: NA
d_call: TRBD2
v_call: TRBV6-5
cdr3_nt: TGTGCCAGCAGAATTAGCGGGGGGTTCGATGAGCAGTTCTTC
cdr3_aa: CASRISGGFDEQFF

j_call: TRBJ1-4
clone_size: NA
d_call: TRBD1
v_call: TRBV4-2
cdr3_nt: TGTGCCAGCAGCCAAGTAGGGATGGAACAGGGGGATGAAAAACTGTTTTTT
cdr3_aa: CASSQVGMEQGDEKLFF

j_call: TRBJ2-1
clone_size: NA
d_call: NA
v_call: TRBV5-1
cdr3_nt: TGCGCCAGCAGCGAGAGACTGACTTACTCCTACAATGAGCAGTTCTTC
cdr3_aa: CASSERLTYSYNEQFF

j_call: TRBJ1-1
clone_size: NA
d_call: NA
v_call: TRBV5-6
cdr3_nt: TGTGCCAGCAGCTTCGTTATCGACACTGAAGCTTTCTTT
cdr3_aa: CASSFVIDTEAFF

j_call: TRBJ1-6
clone_size: NA
d_call: NA
v_call: TRBV6-1
cdr3_nt: TGTGCCAGCAGTGAGGGGGCAAATTCACCCCTCCACTTT
cdr3_aa: CASSEGANSPLHF

j_call: TRBJ1-3
clone_size: once
d_call: TRBD1
v_call: TRBV5-4
cdr3_nt: TGTGCCAGCAGCTGGACGGGACAGGGAAACACCATATATTTT
cdr3_aa: CASSWTGQGNTIYF

j_call: TRBJ2-7
clone_size: once
d_call: NA
v_call: TRBV6-5
cdr3_nt: TGTGCCAGCAGTTACTCCGCAGTTTACGAGCAGTACTTC
cdr3_aa: CASSYSAVYEQYF

j_call: TRBJ1-1
clone_size: NA
d_call: NA
v_call: TRBV4-2
cdr3_nt: TGTGCCAGCAGCCACCCTCAGGGATTTATGGGATTGAACACTGAAGCTTTCTTT
cdr3_aa: CASSHPQGFMGLNTEAFF

j_call: TRBJ2-7
clone_size: NA
d_call: TRBD1
v_call: TRBV11-2
cdr3_nt: TGTGCCAGCAGCCACCCCGGGACAGGGTTCGACGAGCAGTACTTC
cdr3_aa: CASSHPGTGFDEQYF

j_call: TRBJ2-3
clone_size: NA
d_call: NA
v_call: TRBV6-1
cdr3_nt: TGTGCCAGCAGTGAACTCCGGGGCCGGCTCACAGATACGCAGTATTTT
cdr3_aa: CASSELRGRLTDTQYF

j_call: TRBJ2-7
clone_size: NA
d_call: NA
v_call: TRBV7-7
cdr3_nt: TGTGCTAGCAGCTTTGACACCAATGGAGGTGCGAGGTGCGAGCAGTACTTC
cdr3_aa: CASSFDTNGGARCEQYF

j_call: TRBJ1-5
clone_size: NA
d_call: TRBD1
v_call: TRBV5-4
cdr3_nt: TGTGCCAGCAGCCCCGGACAGGGAAGGGGTCAGCCCCAGCATTTT
cdr3_aa: CASSPGQGRGQPQHF